This TCR beta chain stems from a study of shared clonotypes between healthy human individuals. Some clones are missing from TCRdb's copy, which holds only in-frame ones; the method was immunoSEQ multiplex PCR. This table has under 850,000 clones, nearly 95% appearing once. V shed 6 bases and J 2 bases; nucleotides not matched to a gene: 11. CDR1 SEHNR and CDR2 FQNEAQ come from the germline V gene (reference sequence). CDR3 length equals 18 residues. Naive CD8 cells comprised CD45RO-negative, CCR7-positively selected cells, excluding terminally differentiated effector memory CD45RA+ cells. V gene TRBV7-9 combines with J gene TRBJ2-3; 13 bases match TRBD2. The clonotype originates from a man aged 25-45 years in good health. The source material was naive CD8+ T cells sorted from blood. CDR3 in amino acids: CASRRGLAGDPNTDTQYF. The DNA of the CDR3 is TGTGCCAGCAGGCGCGGACTAGCGGGAGACCCTAACACAGATACGCAGTATTTT. Supplemented by reference TRBV7-9 and TRBJ2-3, the full variable domain reads DTGVSQNPRHKITKRGQNVTFRCDPISEHNRLYWYRQTLGQGPEFLTYFQNEAQLEKSRLLSDRFSAERPKGSFSTLEIQRTEQGDSAMYLCASRRGLAGDPNTDTQYFGPGTRLTVL.